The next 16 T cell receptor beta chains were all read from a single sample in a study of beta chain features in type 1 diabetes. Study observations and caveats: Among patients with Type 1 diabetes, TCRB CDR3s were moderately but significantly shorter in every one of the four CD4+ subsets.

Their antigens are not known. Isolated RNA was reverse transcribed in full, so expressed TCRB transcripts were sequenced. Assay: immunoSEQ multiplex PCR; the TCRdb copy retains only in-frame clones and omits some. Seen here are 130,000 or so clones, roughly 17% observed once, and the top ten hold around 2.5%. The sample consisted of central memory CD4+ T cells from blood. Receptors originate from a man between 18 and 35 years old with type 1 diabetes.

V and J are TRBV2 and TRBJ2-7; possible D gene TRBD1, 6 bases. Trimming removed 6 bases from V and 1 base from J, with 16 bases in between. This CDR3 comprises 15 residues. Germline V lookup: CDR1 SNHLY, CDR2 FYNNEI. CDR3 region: CASSVTGTLSYEQYF. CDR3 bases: TGTGCCAGCAGCGTAACCGGGACACTTTCCTACGAGCAGTACTTC.

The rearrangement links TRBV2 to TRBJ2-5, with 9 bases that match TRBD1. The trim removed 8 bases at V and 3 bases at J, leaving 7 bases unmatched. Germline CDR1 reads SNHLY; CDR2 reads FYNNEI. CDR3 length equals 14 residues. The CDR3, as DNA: TGTGCCAGCCTACAGGGGGCCGAGGAAGAGACCCAGTACTTC. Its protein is CASLQGAEEETQYF.

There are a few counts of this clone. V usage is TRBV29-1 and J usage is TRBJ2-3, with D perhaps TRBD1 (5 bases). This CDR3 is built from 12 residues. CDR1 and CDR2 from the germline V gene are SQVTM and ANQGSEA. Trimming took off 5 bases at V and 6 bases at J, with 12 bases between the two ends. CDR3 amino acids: CSVSFPGDTQYF. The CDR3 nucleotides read TGCAGCGTTAGCTTTCCAGGGGATACGCAGTATTTT.

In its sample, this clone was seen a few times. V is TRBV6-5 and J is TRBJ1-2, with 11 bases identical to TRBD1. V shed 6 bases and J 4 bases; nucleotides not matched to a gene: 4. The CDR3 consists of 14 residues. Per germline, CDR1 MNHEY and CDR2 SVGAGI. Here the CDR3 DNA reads TGTGCCAGCAGAACCGGACAGGGGGCCTATGGCTACACCTTC. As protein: CASRTGQGAYGYTF.

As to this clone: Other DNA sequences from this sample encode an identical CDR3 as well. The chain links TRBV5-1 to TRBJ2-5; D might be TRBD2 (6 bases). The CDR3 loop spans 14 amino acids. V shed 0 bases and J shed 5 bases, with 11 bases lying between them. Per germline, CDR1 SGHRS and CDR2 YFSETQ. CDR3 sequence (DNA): TGCGCCAGCAGCTTGGCCGGGGGAAAGGAGACCCAGTACTTC. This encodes CASSLAGGKETQYF.

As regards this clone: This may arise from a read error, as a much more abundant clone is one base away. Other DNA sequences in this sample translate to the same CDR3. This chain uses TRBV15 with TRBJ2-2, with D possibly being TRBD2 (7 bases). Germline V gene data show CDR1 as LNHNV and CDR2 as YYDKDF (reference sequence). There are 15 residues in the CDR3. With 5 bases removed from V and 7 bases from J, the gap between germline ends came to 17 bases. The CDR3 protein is CATSLGGGLGGELFF. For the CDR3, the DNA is TGTGCCACCAGCCTAGGGGGGGGTTTAGGCGGGGAGCTGTTTTTT.

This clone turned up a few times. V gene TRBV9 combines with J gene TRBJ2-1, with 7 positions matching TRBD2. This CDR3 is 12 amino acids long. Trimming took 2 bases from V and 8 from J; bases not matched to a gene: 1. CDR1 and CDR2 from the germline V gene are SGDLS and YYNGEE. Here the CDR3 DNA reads TGTGCCAGCAGCGTGCGGGGGTATGAGCAGTTCTTC. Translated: CASSVRGYEQFF.

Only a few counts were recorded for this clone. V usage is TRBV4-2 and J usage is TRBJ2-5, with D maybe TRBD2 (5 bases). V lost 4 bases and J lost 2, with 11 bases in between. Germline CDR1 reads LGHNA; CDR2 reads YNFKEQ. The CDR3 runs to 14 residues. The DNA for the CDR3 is TGTGCCAGCAGCCGGGAGAGAACACAAGAGACCCAGTACTTC. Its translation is CASSRERTQETQYF.

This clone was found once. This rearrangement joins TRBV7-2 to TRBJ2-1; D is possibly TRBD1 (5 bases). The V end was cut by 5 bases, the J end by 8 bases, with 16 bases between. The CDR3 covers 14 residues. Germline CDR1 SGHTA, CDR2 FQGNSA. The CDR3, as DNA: TGTGCCAGCAGCCCCGGGCAGGGTAGGGATGAGCAGTTCTTC. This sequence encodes CASSPGQGRDEQFF.

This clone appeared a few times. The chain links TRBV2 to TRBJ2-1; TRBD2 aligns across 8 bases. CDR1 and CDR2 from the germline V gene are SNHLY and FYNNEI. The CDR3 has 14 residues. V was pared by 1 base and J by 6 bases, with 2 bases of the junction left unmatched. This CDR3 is CASSEGLAGNEQFF. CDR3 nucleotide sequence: TGTGCCAGCAGTGAAGGGCTAGCGGGCAATGAGCAGTTCTTC.

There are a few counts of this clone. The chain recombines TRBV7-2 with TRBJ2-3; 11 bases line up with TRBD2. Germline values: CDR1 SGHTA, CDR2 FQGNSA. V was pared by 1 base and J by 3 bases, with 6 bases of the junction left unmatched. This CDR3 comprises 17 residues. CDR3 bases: TGTGCCAGCAGCTTAGGAGCGACTAGCGGGGCAACAGATACGCAGTATTTT. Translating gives CASSLGATSGATDTQYF.

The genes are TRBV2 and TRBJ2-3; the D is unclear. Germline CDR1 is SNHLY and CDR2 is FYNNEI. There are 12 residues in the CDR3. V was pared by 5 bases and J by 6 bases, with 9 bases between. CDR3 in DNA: TGTGCCAGCAGTCCCCTGGGGGATACGCAGTATTTT. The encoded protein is CASSPLGDTQYF.

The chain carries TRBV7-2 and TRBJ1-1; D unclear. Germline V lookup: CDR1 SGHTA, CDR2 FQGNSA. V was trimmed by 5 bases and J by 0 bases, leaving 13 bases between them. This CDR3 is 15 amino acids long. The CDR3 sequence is CASSPLRSMNTEAFF. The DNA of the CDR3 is TGTGCCAGCAGCCCCCTCCGTAGTATGAACACTGAAGCTTTCTTT.

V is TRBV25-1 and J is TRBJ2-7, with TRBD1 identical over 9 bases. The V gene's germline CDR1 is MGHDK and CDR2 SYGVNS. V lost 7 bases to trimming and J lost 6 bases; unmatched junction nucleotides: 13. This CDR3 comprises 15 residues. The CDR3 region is CASISGGTGLREQYF. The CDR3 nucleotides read TGTGCCAGCATTTCAGGGGGGACAGGGCTGCGCGAGCAGTACTTC.

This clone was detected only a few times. The CDR3 bases are TGCAGCGTTGGAGATGACTACGAGCAGTACTTC. Encoded protein: CSVGDDYEQYF. The chain uses TRBV29-1 and TRBJ2-7; D not resolved. The germline V gene encodes CDR1 SQVTM and CDR2 ANQGSEA. With 4 bases removed from V and 3 bases from J, the gap between germline ends came to 7 bases. This CDR3 spans 11 amino acids.

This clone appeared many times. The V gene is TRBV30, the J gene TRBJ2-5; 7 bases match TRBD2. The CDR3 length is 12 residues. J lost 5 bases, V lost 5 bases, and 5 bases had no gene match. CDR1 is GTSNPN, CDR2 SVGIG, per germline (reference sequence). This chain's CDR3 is CAWAQGGETQYF. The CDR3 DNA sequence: TGTGCCTGGGCGCAGGGAGGGGAGACCCAGTACTTC. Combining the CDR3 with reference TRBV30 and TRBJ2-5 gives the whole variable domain SQTIHQWPATLVQPVGSPLSLECTVEGTSNPNLYWYRQAAGRGLQLLFYSVGIGQISSEVPQNLSASRPQDRQFILSSKKLLLSDSGFYLCAWAQGGETQYFGPGTRLLVL.